This T cell receptor beta chain appears in the sequencing data of a study of tumor and adjacent non-tumor tissue in lung cancer. TCRbeta libraries were built with three rounds of nested PCR, modified from ARM-PCR. TCRdb passed the multiplex PCR reads through MiXCR, listing each CDR3 protein once. Of fewer than 80,000 distinct CDR3 sequences listed, approximately 71% are singletons. CDR3 length equals 14 residues. RNA was extracted from bulk tissue without any cell sorting. Chemotherapy-naive patients with new lung cancer underwent thoracic surgery in China, August–November 2014. About this clonotype itself: One end of the junction is discordant with germline, which a read error may explain.

V is TRBV12-3 or TRBV12-4 and J is TRBJ2-7, with a tentative D call TRBD2 (5 bases). The TCR originated in a woman in her 70s with non-small cell lung cancer. The sample taken for sequencing was lung tumor tissue. The CDR3 nucleotides are TGTGCCAGCAGTTTGTCAGGAGGACTCAACGATCAGTACTTC. This encodes CASSLSGGLNDQYF.